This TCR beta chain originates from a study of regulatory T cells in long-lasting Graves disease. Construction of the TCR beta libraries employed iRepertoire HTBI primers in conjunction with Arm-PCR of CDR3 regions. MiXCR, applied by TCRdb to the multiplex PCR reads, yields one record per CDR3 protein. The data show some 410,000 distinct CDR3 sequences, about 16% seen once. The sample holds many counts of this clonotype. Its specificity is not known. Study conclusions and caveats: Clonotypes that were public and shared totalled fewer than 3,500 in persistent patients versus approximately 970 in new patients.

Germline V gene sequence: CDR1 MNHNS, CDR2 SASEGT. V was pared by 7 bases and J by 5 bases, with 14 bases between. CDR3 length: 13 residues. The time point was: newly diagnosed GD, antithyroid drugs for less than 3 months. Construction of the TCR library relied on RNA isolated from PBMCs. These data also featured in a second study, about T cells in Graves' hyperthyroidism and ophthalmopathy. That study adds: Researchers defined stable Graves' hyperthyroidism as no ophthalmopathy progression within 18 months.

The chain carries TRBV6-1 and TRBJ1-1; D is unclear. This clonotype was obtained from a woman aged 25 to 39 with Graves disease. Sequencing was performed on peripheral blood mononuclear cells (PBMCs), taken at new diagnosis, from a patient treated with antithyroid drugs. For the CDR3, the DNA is TGTGCCAGCACCCTAGACACGAGTACTGAAGCTTTCTTT. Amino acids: CASTLDTSTEAFF.